The entry that follows covers one TCR beta chain sequence. As yet, its antigen is unknown. The PCR was carried out with 60 Vbeta primers and 13 Jbeta primers. Sequencing used immunoSEQ multiplex PCR; TCRdb keeps in-frame clones, though not all of them. The table includes 180,000 or so clones, about four fifths detected once. This entry comes from a study of cytomegalovirus exposure and HLA in healthy donors. Regarding the study as a whole: There were about 160 TCR beta chains listed as cytomegalovirus-associated. In an earlier analysis, productive rearrangement rates for most beta V segments clustered near 87% or 30%. A later analysis found TCR association rates differed by HLA locus, highest for DRB1 and lowest for HLA-C. Most TCR sequences proved rare, with some public TCRs found in many donors.

V dropped 8 bases and J dropped 0 bases, with 14 bases sitting between them. Germline values: CDR1 GTSNPN, CDR2 SVGIG (reference sequence). The CDR3 spans 14 residues. V usage is TRBV30 and J usage is TRBJ1-3; TRBD1 might be the D (5 bases). This TCR was sampled from a man in his forties in good health and CMV-seronegative. Sequencing used PBMCs. The CDR3 reads CARGGLSSGNTIYF. The CDR3 DNA reads as TGTGCCAGGGGTGGCCTGAGCTCTGGAAACACCATATATTTT.